This passage covers 21 T cell receptor beta chains from one sample sequenced in a study of T-cell memory formation after mild COVID-19. TCRdb re-called the 5' RACE reads with MiXCR, one entry per CDR3 protein. This sample carries some 190,000 distinct CDR3 sequences, 18% of them seen once, and the ten largest clones take 2% to 3%. Specimen: PBMCs or a T cell subset sorted from them (not recorded which). These receptors were collected from an adult woman who had mild COVID-19 (a few samples of this study predate the infection). Cell type and time point are not known.

In this sample, this clonotype turned up a few times. The chain links TRBV5-6 to TRBJ2-1; D gene ambiguous. The CDR3 length is 11 residues. V was shortened by 4 bases and J by 8 bases, with 7 bases between the two germline ends. Germline V gives CDR1 SGHDT, CDR2 YYEEEE. CDR3: CASSRFDEQFF. The CDR3 nucleotides read TGTGCCAGCAGCAGGTTCGATGAGCAGTTCTTC.

The rearrangement uses TRBV12-3 or TRBV12-4 and TRBJ1-2, with 8 bases aligning to TRBD1. This CDR3 is built from 15 residues. V lost 6 bases to trimming and J lost 6 bases; unmatched junction nucleotides: 12. Here the CDR3 DNA reads TGTGCCAGCAGGAAAAGTGGGCAGGGGGCGGATGGCTACACCTTC. Residues: CASRKSGQGADGYTF.

The J gene is TRBJ1-1, the V gene TRBV7-8, with 12 bases matching TRBD1. V dropped 6 bases and J dropped 1; count of bases not matched to a gene: 3. The CDR3 has 15 amino acids. CDR1 and CDR2 (germline): SGHVS, FQNEAQ. CDR3 in DNA: TGTGCCAGCAGTCGGGACAGGGGGCCGAACACTGAAGCTTTCTTT. As protein: CASSRDRGPNTEAFF.

This clonotype was seen once. The gene calls are TRBV28 and TRBJ1-2; perhaps TRBD1 as D (6 bases). The CDR3 consists of 14 residues. Germline CDR1 and CDR2: MDHEN and SYDVKM. V was pared by 5 bases and J by 7 bases, with 17 bases between. The CDR3 DNA follows: TGTGCCAGCAGTCGTCCGGGGGGCGCCCCTGGCTACACCTTC. Its protein is CASSRPGGAPGYTF.

This clonotype was counted a few times. This sequence joins TRBV20-1 and TRBJ1-6, with D perhaps TRBD1 (6 bases). The CDR3 contains 15 residues. Trimming stripped 5 bases from V and 4 bases from J, with 15 bases between. Germline V CDR1 and CDR2: DFQATT, SNEGSKA (reference sequence). The CDR3 spells CSAPPKGQYNSPLHF. The CDR3 region has the DNA TGCAGTGCTCCCCCGAAAGGACAGTATAATTCACCCCTCCACTTT.

This clonotype was detected a few times. CDR3 loop: CSATGEGFKETQYF. As DNA, the CDR3 is TGCAGTGCCACCGGTGAGGGGTTTAAAGAGACCCAGTACTTC. The chain employs TRBV20-1 and TRBJ2-5; perhaps D is TRBD1 or TRBD2 (5 bases each). Germline CDR1 and CDR2: DFQATT and SNEGSKA (reference sequence). V dropped 6 bases and J dropped 3 bases, with 17 bases sitting between them. This CDR3 has 14 residues.

This clonotype showed up just once. The chain combines TRBV6-6 with TRBJ2-7; maybe TRBD1 (8 bases). This CDR3 has 15 residues. From germline, CDR1 is MNHNY and CDR2 SVGAGI (reference sequence). Trimming removed 5 bases at V and 3 bases at J, with 17 bases between. This CDR3 reads CASSGGDRLIYEQYF. The CDR3 DNA is TGTGCCAGCAGTGGGGGGGACAGGCTAATCTACGAGCAGTACTTC.

Only a few counts were recorded for this clonotype. The chain links TRBV5-1 to TRBJ2-1; the match to TRBD2 covers 10 bases. Trimming removed 2 bases from V and 4 bases from J; junction bases left unmatched: 3. This CDR3 has 15 amino acids. In germline, CDR1 is SGHRS, CDR2 YFSETQ. The CDR3 nucleotides are TGCGCCAGCAGCTTCGGGACTAGCGAATACAATGAGCAGTTCTTC. It specifies CASSFGTSEYNEQFF. Using reference TRBV5-1 and TRBJ2-1 for the parts outside the CDR3, the full variable domain is KAGVTQTPRYLIKTRGQQVTLSCSPISGHRSVSWYQQTPGQGLQFLFEYFSETQRNKGNFPGRFSGRQFSNSRSEMNVSTLELGDSALYLCASSFGTSEYNEQFFGPGTRLTVL.

The rearrangement joins TRBV7-8 to TRBJ2-7, with 9 nucleotides matching TRBD2. Germline V gene sequence: CDR1 SGHVS, CDR2 FQNEAQ. This CDR3 has 15 residues. The J segment lost 3 bases and the V segment lost 3 bases, leaving 6 bases of the junction unmatched. CDR3 coding DNA: TGTGCCAGCAGCTTTTTAGCGGGAGTGGGCTACGAGCAGTACTTC. It encodes CASSFLAGVGYEQYF.

V and J are TRBV11-1 and TRBJ2-7, with D possibly matching TRBD2 (5 bases). The CDR3 sequence is 14 residues long. The germline V gene encodes CDR1 SGHAT and CDR2 FQDESV (reference sequence). V was shortened by 6 bases and J by 6 bases, with 18 bases between the two germline ends. Here the CDR3 DNA reads TGTGCCAGCAGTCCCGGTCGGAGGTTTGGCGAGCAGTACTTC. Translation: CASSPGRRFGEQYF.

The chain joins TRBV11-3 to TRBJ2-2, with D unresolved. There are 15 residues in the CDR3. V lost 8 bases to trimming and J lost 0 bases, with 13 bases between them. In germline, CDR1 is SGHNT, CDR2 YENEEA. CDR3 nucleotide sequence: TGTGCCAGCGGCATTTCGCTAACGAACACCGGGGAGCTGTTTTTT. Amino acids: CASGISLTNTGELFF.

This clonotype appeared a few times. This chain links TRBV25-1 with TRBJ1-6, with D uncertain. CDR1 is MGHDK, CDR2 SYGVNS, per germline. Trimming shortened V by 3 bases and J by 7 bases, and 10 bases separated the two germline ends. The CDR3 is 14 residues long. The CDR3 bases are TGTGCCAGCAGTGATTTGAGCCGGAATTCACCCCTCCACTTT. Amino acids: CASSDLSRNSPLHF.

The gene calls are TRBV12-3 or TRBV12-4 and TRBJ1-2; no reliable D call. The CDR3 sequence is 15 residues long. Trimming took off 3 bases at V and 4 bases at J, with 15 bases between the two ends. CDR3 sequence: CASSLSGNPLYGYTF. The CDR3 DNA reads as TGTGCCAGCAGTTTGTCGGGGAATCCGCTCTATGGCTACACCTTC.

The chain joins TRBV7-6 to TRBJ2-6; 9 bases are shared with TRBD1. The junction had 6 bases not matched to a gene; V was cut back by 2 bases and J by 1 base. The CDR3 extends over 18 amino acids. Germline CDR1 is SGHVS and CDR2 is FNYEAQ. The CDR3 bases are TGTGCCAGCAGCTTAAAGGGGACAGGGAGATCTGGGGCCAACGTCCTGACTTTC. Its translation: CASSLKGTGRSGANVLTF.

The chain links TRBV6-6 to TRBJ2-2, with TRBD2 identical over 8 bases. The CDR3 consists of 15 residues. Per the germline V gene, CDR1 is MNHNY and CDR2 is SVGAGI (reference sequence). Trimming took 6 bases from V and 6 from J; bases not matched to a gene: 9. CDR3 sequence reads: CASSPGLAGAGELFF. DNA for the CDR3: TGTGCCAGCAGCCCTGGACTAGCTGGGGCCGGGGAGCTGTTTTTT.

There are a few counts of this clonotype. The rearrangement uses TRBV7-3 and TRBJ2-5; D ambiguous. V gave up 5 bases and J gave up 5 bases, with 12 bases separating them. This CDR3 contains 13 residues. Germline CDR1 is SGHTA and CDR2 is FQGTGA. The CDR3 protein is CASSQLQAETQYF. CDR3 sequence (DNA): TGTGCCAGCAGCCAACTTCAAGCTGAGACCCAGTACTTC.

The chain joins TRBV7-9 to TRBJ2-7, with D perhaps matching TRBD2 (5 bases). With 5 bases removed from V and 2 bases from J, the gap between germline ends came to 10 bases. The CDR3 covers 13 residues. CDR1 is SEHNR and CDR2 is FQNEAQ in the germline V gene (reference sequence). The CDR3 is CASSNEGPYEQYF. DNA for the CDR3: TGTGCCAGCAGCAACGAGGGCCCCTACGAGCAGTACTTC.

At least ten counts were recorded for this clonotype. This sequence joins TRBV5-4 and TRBJ2-7, with D tentatively TRBD1 (5 bases). This CDR3 has 15 amino acids. The germline V gene has CDR1 SGHNT and CDR2 YYREEE (reference sequence). The V gene lost 0 bases and the J gene lost 5 bases, with 15 bases spanning the gap. The DNA for the CDR3 is TGTGCCAGCAGCTTGGAGGGGAATAGACTGAACGAGCAGTACTTC. Translation: CASSLEGNRLNEQYF.

This chain joins TRBV18 and TRBJ1-5; maybe TRBD1 (5 bases). The V end lost 3 bases, the J end lost 0 bases, and 9 bases lay between the germline ends. The germline V gene encodes CDR1 KGHSH and CDR2 LQKENI. The CDR3 runs 15 residues. CDR3 DNA sequence: TGTGCCAGCTCACCTCAGGGCGGTAGCAATCAGCCCCAGCATTTT. This translates into CASSPQGGSNQPQHF.

This rearrangement joins TRBV6-6 to TRBJ1-3; 9 bases are a match to TRBD1. The CDR3 spans 19 residues. Germline V gene data show CDR1 as MNHNY and CDR2 as SVGAGI (reference sequence). V trimming: 0 bases; J trimming: 9 bases; junction bases outside the gene matches: 18. This CDR3 is CASSYSKGAGQGLPPTIYF. CDR3 coding DNA: TGTGCCAGCAGTTACTCGAAGGGAGCGGGACAGGGTTTACCTCCCACCATATATTTT.

The chain uses TRBV24-1 and TRBJ2-1, with 8 bases fitting TRBD2. The V and J ends lost 4 bases and 9 bases, in that order; junction bases with no gene match: 7. Germline CDR1 and CDR2: KGHDR and SFDVKD. The CDR3 runs 14 residues. The CDR3: CATSDSRGAGEQFF. Written as DNA, the CDR3 is TGTGCCACCAGTGACTCGCGGGGGGCAGGTGAGCAGTTCTTC.